These 19 T cell receptor beta chains came from one sample sequenced in a study of blood T cell repertoires in COVID-19 (dated by TCRdb to 2018 to 2021). Libraries were made using the immunoSEQ multiplex PCR assay. In its TCRdb copy, this immuneACCESS table keeps in-frame sequences only and misses some clones. Where compared with another copy, unresolved V genes explain less than half of these, and the others have no known cause. The sample table lists 350,000 to 400,000 clones, about 89% of them with a count of one. The top ten clonotypes cover around 3% of the sample. What was sequenced was peripheral blood. These receptors were collected from a woman in her twenties or thirties with COVID-19, enrolled during active disease.

V and J are TRBV29-1 and TRBJ2-7, with 9 bases matching TRBD1. The V and J ends lost 1 base and 1 base, in that order; junction bases with no gene match: 2. The CDR3 consists of 14 residues. Germline V gene data show CDR1 as SQVTM and CDR2 as ANQGSEA. CDR3 residues: CSVEAGQGSYEQYF. The CDR3 region has the DNA TGCAGCGTTGAAGCGGGACAGGGTTCCTACGAGCAGTACTTC.

This chain joins TRBV5-6 and TRBJ2-2, with 10 bases lining up with TRBD1. V gave up 4 bases and J gave up 2 bases; unmatched junction bases: 5. The CDR3 spans 16 residues. Germline V gene data show CDR1 as SGHDT and CDR2 as YYEEEE. The chain's CDR3 is CASSDGQGVNTGELFF. The CDR3 region has the DNA TGTGCCAGCAGCGATGGACAGGGGGTCAACACCGGGGAGCTGTTTTTT.

The chain joins TRBV27 to TRBJ1-1; D is uncertain. Per germline, CDR1 MNHEY and CDR2 SMNVEV (reference sequence). The V end lost 4 bases, the J end lost 10 bases, and 16 bases lay between the germline ends. The length of the CDR3 is 13 residues. This CDR3 reads CASSSPWPGGAFF. CDR3 DNA sequence: TGTGCCAGCAGTTCCCCCTGGCCAGGAGGAGCTTTCTTT.

This chain joins TRBV2 and TRBJ2-7; 7 bases are shared with TRBD2. In germline, CDR1 is SNHLY, CDR2 FYNNEI. J was trimmed by 2 bases and V by 3 bases; bases with no gene match: 7. The CDR3 totals 15 residues. Here the CDR3 reads CASSELAAITYEQYF. The CDR3 region has the DNA TGTGCCAGCAGTGAGCTAGCGGCGATTACCTACGAGCAGTACTTC.

The genes are TRBV10-3 and TRBJ1-4; D is perhaps TRBD1 (5 bases). CDR1 is ENHRY, CDR2 SYGVKD, per germline. With 3 bases removed from V and 4 bases from J, the gap between germline ends came to 12 bases. This CDR3 contains 15 residues. The CDR3 DNA reads TGTGCCATCAGTGATGCAGACAGAAATAATGAAAAACTGTTTTTT. Translating it yields CAISDADRNNEKLFF.

The chain uses TRBV18 and TRBJ2-7; 8 bases are shared with TRBD2. V trimming: 1 base; J trimming: 2 bases; junction bases outside the gene matches: 7. The CDR3 length is 16 residues. In germline, CDR1 is KGHSH, CDR2 LQKENI. CDR3 loop: CASSPRGGGPTYEQYF. Here the CDR3 DNA reads TGTGCCAGCTCACCACGGGGCGGGGGGCCTACCTACGAGCAGTACTTC.

The chain uses TRBV4-3 and TRBJ2-2, with TRBD2 matching over 8 bases. Germline loops: CDR1 LGHNA, CDR2 YSLEER. The CDR3 extends over 16 amino acids. Losses at the gene ends were 1 base for V and 4 bases for J; bases not matched to a gene: 5. The CDR3 coding sequence is TGCGCCAGCAGCCAAGTAGAGCGGGAGTTCACCGGGGAGCTGTTTTTT. Amino acid sequence: CASSQVEREFTGELFF.

The chain carries TRBV13 and TRBJ2-1, with a tentative D call TRBD2 (6 bases). CDR1 and CDR2 (germline): PRHDT, FYEKMQ (reference sequence). The CDR3 has 13 residues. V was shortened by 4 bases and J by 6 bases, with 10 bases between the two germline ends. CDR3 in amino acids: CASSSWGVNEQFF. As DNA, the CDR3 is TGTGCCAGCAGCTCGTGGGGGGTCAATGAGCAGTTCTTC.

Note on this clone: Different DNA sequences within this sample yield the same CDR3. The rearrangement links TRBV7-9 to TRBJ2-3; TRBD2 aligns across 7 bases. V lost 0 bases and J lost 0; bases outside the gene matches: 0. CDR3 size: 15 residues. Per germline, CDR1 SEHNR and CDR2 FQNEAQ (reference sequence). The CDR3 region is CASSLAGGSTDTQYF. The CDR3 bases are TGTGCCAGCAGCTTAGCGGGGGGGAGCACAGATACGCAGTATTTT. The full variable domain, rest sourced from reference TRBV7-9 and TRBJ2-3, is DTGVSQNPRHKITKRGQNVTFRCDPISEHNRLYWYRQTLGQGPEFLTYFQNEAQLEKSRLLSDRFSAERPKGSFSTLEIQRTEQGDSAMYLCASSLAGGSTDTQYFGPGTRLTVL.

The table lists this clone with a count of one. This chain links TRBV19 with TRBJ2-2; maybe TRBD1 (6 bases). The CDR3 sequence is 16 residues long. Germline V gives CDR1 LNHDA, CDR2 SQIVND (reference sequence). Trimming took 5 bases from V and 0 from J, leaving 13 bases between them. CDR3 coding DNA: TGTGCCAGTAGTCCCTGGACAGCTGCGAACACCGGGGAGCTGTTTTTT. Amino acid sequence: CASSPWTAANTGELFF.

The gene calls are TRBV18 and TRBJ2-7; TRBD1 agrees at 7 bases. The CDR3 totals 14 residues. The germline V gene has CDR1 KGHSH and CDR2 LQKENI. Trimming took 1 base from V and 3 from J; bases not matched to a gene: 3. CDR3 nucleotide sequence: TGTGCCAGCTCACCACAAGGGACAGACTACGAGCAGTACTTC. Translated: CASSPQGTDYEQYF.

The rearrangement uses TRBV5-1 and TRBJ2-1; D perhaps matches TRBD2 (5 bases). CDR3 length equals 15 residues. CDR1 SGHRS and CDR2 YFSETQ come from the germline V gene. Trimming removed 1 base at V and 5 bases at J, with 13 bases between. The CDR3: CASSLTSGVDNEQFF. The DNA for the CDR3 is TGCGCCAGCAGCTTGACCAGCGGAGTAGACAATGAGCAGTTCTTC.

The CDR3 DNA sequence: TGTGCCAGTAGTACAGAAGCGGACAGGAACACTGAAGCTTTCTTT. Protein: CASSTEADRNTEAFF. The J gene is TRBJ1-1, the V gene TRBV19, with D perhaps matching TRBD1 (6 bases). The CDR3 is 15 residues long. With 4 bases removed from V and 1 base from J, the gap between germline ends came to 13 bases. The germline CDR1 and CDR2 sequences are LNHDA and SQIVND (reference sequence).

The rearrangement links TRBV6-6 to TRBJ1-5; D may be TRBD1 (6 bases). Germline lookup yields CDR1 MNHNY and CDR2 SVGAGI (reference sequence). CDR3 length equals 18 residues. Trimming took 5 bases from V and 0 from J, leaving 20 bases between them. The CDR3 bases are TGTGCCAGCAGTCCCGGGTTGCAGGGGCGAAATAGCAATCAGCCCCAGCATTTT. It codes for CASSPGLQGRNSNQPQHF.

Notes on this clone: This sample includes further DNA sequences coding for the same CDR3. V is TRBV19 and J is TRBJ1-3; 7 nucleotides match TRBD1. Per the germline V gene, CDR1 is LNHDA and CDR2 is SQIVND (reference sequence). This CDR3 is built from 14 residues. J gave up 3 bases and V 5 bases, and 4 bases lay outside the gene matches. For the CDR3, the DNA is TGTGCCAGTAGTCCCGACAGGGATGGAAACACCATATATTTT. Translating it yields CASSPDRDGNTIYF.

This clone has a handful of counts. V gene TRBV9 combines with J gene TRBJ1-2, with 8 bases matching TRBD1. Unmatched junction bases numbered 9, after V lost 6 bases and J lost 8 bases. This CDR3 contains 13 residues. Germline-derived CDR1 and CDR2 are SGDLS and YYNGEE. CDR3 region: CASTLEQGEGYTF. The CDR3 DNA reads TGTGCCAGCACCCTAGAACAGGGGGAGGGCTACACCTTC.

J is TRBJ2-2 and V is TRBV4-3; D might be TRBD1 (7 bases). Trimming took off 4 bases at V and 6 bases at J, with 15 bases between the two ends. Germline V gene lookup returns CDR1 LGHNA and CDR2 YSLEER. The CDR3 has 15 residues. The CDR3 bases are TGCGCCAGCAGCCCGGTCGACAGGGAGGCCGGGGAGCTGTTTTTT. This codes for CASSPVDREAGELFF.

This chain joins TRBV10-3 and TRBJ2-3; D unresolved. This CDR3 region has 12 residues. Germline V CDR1 and CDR2: ENHRY, SYGVKD. With 8 bases removed from V and 4 bases from J, the gap between germline ends came to 10 bases. The chain's CDR3 is CAIAASADTQYF. Written as DNA, the CDR3 is TGTGCCATCGCCGCGTCGGCAGATACGCAGTATTTT.

The chain carries TRBV18 and TRBJ1-1; D is ambiguous. This CDR3 has 15 amino acids. The V and J ends lost 0 bases and 1 base respectively, with 9 bases between them. Germline V CDR1 and CDR2: KGHSH, LQKENI. The CDR3 DNA reads as TGTGCCAGCTCACCACCGTCTGGCAGGAACACTGAAGCTTTCTTT. Protein sequence: CASSPPSGRNTEAFF.